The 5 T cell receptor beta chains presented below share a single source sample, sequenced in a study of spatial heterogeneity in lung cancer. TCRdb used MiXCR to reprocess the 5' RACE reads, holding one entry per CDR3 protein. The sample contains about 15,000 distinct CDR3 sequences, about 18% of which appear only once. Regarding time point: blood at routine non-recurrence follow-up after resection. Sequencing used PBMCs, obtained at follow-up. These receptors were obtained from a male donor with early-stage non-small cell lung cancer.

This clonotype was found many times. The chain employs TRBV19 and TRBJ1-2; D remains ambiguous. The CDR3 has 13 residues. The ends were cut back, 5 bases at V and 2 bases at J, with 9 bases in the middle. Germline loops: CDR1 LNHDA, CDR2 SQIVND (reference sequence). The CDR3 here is CASSFEANYGYTF. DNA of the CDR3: TGTGCCAGTAGTTTTGAGGCCAACTATGGCTACACCTTC.

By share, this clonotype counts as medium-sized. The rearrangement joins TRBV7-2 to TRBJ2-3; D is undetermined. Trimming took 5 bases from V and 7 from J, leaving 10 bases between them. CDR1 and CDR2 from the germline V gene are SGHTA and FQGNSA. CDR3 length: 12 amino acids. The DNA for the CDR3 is TGTGCCAGCAGCCTCCTCACGCATACGCAGTATTTT. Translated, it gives CASSLLTHTQYF.

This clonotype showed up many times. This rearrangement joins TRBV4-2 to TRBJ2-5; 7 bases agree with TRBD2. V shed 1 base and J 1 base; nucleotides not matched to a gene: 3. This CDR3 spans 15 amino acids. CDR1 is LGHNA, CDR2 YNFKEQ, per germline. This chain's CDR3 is CASSQGRGGQETQYF. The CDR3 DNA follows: TGTGCCAGCAGCCAAGGTCGCGGGGGCCAAGAGACCCAGTACTTC.

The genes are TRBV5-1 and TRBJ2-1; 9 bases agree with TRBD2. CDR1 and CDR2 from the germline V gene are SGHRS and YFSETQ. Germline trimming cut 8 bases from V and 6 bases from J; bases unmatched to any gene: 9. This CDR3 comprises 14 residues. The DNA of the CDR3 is TGCGCCAGTGTCCCTGCGACTAGCGGCAATGAGCAGTTCTTC. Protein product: CASVPATSGNEQFF. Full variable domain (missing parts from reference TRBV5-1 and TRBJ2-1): KAGVTQTPRYLIKTRGQQVTLSCSPISGHRSVSWYQQTPGQGLQFLFEYFSETQRNKGNFPGRFSGRQFSNSRSEMNVSTLELGDSALYLCASVPATSGNEQFFGPGTRLTVL.

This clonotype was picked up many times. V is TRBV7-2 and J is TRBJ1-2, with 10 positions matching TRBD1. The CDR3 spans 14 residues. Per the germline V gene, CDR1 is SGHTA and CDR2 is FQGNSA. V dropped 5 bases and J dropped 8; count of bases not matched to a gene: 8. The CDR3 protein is CASSPRTGGNGYTF. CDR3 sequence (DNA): TGTGCCAGCAGCCCGCGGACAGGGGGAAACGGCTACACCTTC.